This T cell receptor beta chain originates from a study of blood T cell repertoires in COVID-19. Study summary: Specimens from acute and convalescent COVID-19 originated in the United States, Italy and Spain. Sample material is recorded as cDNA or gDNA derived from T cells, B-cell-depleted T cells, or PBMCs.

As processed by the authors: Reference gene primer amplification gave nucleated cell count estimates. Repertoires were generated with immunoSEQ multiplex PCR, while TCRdb's copy carries only in-frame clones and drops some. From that table come the V and J calls and clone size; the DNA was used to work out D and trimming. Of fewer than 300,000 clones in the sample, 88% were seen once. CDR3 length equals 12 residues. Trimming cost V 3 bases and J 11 bases; bases outside gene matches: 6. The rearrangement links TRBV12-3 or TRBV12-4 to TRBJ2-7; 8 bases map to TRBD2. This clonotype was sampled from a woman aged 35 to 49 who had recovered from COVID-19. The specimen was peripheral blood. The CDR3 DNA reads TGTGCCAGCAGTTTGCGGCCGGGGGGGGAGTACTTC. It codes for CASSLRPGGEYF.